This T cell receptor beta chain appears in the sequencing data of a study of T cell responses to AZD1222 COVID-19 vaccine. Study results and limitations: At study baseline, merely five or six AZD1222 recipients were seropositive. Unmutated regions of variants are reportedly targeted by nearly half of spike-specific TCRs.

As to this clone: Its antigen is as yet unknown.

V lost 4 bases, J lost 4 bases, and 11 bases lay in between. This CDR3 region has 12 residues. Germline values: CDR1 SQVTM, CDR2 ANQGSEA. The repertoire was sequenced with immunoSEQ multiplex PCR; TCRdb's copy has only in-frame clones and lacks some. The sample lists about 85,000 clones, about 92% seen once, with about 2.9% in the top ten. This receptor was identified in an adult in good health. The V gene is TRBV29-1, the J gene TRBJ2-7; possibly TRBD1 for D (6 bases). The source material was peripheral blood, sampled on day 0 of AZD1222 vaccination. The CDR3 loop is CSVGGTPYEQYF. CDR3 nucleotide sequence: TGCAGCGTTGGTGGGACACCTTACGAGCAGTACTTC.